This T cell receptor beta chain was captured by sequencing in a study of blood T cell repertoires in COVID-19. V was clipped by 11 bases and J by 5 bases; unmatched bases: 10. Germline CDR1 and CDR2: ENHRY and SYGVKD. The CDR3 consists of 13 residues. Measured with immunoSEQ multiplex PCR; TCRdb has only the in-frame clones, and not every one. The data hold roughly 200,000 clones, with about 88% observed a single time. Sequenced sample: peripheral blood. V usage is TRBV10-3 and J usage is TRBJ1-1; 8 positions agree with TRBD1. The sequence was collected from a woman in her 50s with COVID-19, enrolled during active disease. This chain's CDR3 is CASGRGRGTEAFF. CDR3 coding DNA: TGTGCCTCCGGCAGGGGGCGCGGGACTGAAGCTTTCTTT.